These T cell receptor beta chains were read from a single sample in a study of CD8 T cells in Susac syndrome. Using its own MiXCR run on the immunoSEQ multiplex PCR reads, TCRdb lists one record per CDR3 protein. The sample includes some 160,000 distinct CDR3 sequences, roughly 95% of them seen just once. The sequenced sample was CD4+ T cells from PBMCs. These receptors came from a human donor with Susac syndrome. Each CDR3 is given with its conserved first and last residue. The D gene is left open where the match is weak.

d_call	v_call	j_call	cdr3_aa	cdr3_nt
NA	TRBV12-3/TRBV12-4	TRBJ1-5	CASQGNGNQPQHF	TGTGCCAGCCAGGGGAACGGTAATCAGCCCCAGCATTTT
NA	TRBV13	TRBJ2-3	CASSPFRGHTQYF	TGTGCCAGCAGCCCGTTCAGGGGCCATACGCAGTATTTT
NA	TRBV3-1	TRBJ1-2	CASSQLGMGYTF	TGTGCCAGCAGCCAACTAGGGATGGGCTACACCTTC
TRBD1	TRBV6-1	TRBJ2-5	CATGDSPGETQYF	TGTGCCACCGGGGACAGCCCCGGAGAGACCCAGTACTTC
NA	TRBV12-3/TRBV12-4	TRBJ2-7	CASSFSGPTYEQYF	TGTGCCAGCAGTTTTTCGGGACCTACCTACGAGCAGTACTTC
TRBD1	TRBV5-6	TRBJ2-3	CASSLLGQGSTDTQYF	TGTGCCAGCAGCTTGTTGGGACAGGGGTCCACAGATACGCAGTATTTT
NA	TRBV5-4	TRBJ1-1	CASSLVGGGEAFF	TGTGCCAGCAGCTTGGTCGGGGGTGGTGAAGCTTTCTTT
TRBD1	TRBV11-1	TRBJ2-3	CASSPRTGLTDTQYF	TGTGCCAGCAGCCCTAGGACAGGGCTTACAGATACGCAGTATTTT
TRBD1	TRBV6-5	TRBJ1-2	CASSRPGTAYGYTF	TGTGCCAGCAGCCGGCCCGGGACAGCCTATGGCTACACCTTC
NA	TRBV25-1	TRBJ1-2	CASNPNPAYGYTF	TGTGCCAGCAATCCTAACCCGGCCTATGGCTACACCTTC
NA	TRBV28	TRBJ1-1	CASSATGTAFF	TGTGCCAGCAGTGCCACAGGGACGGCTTTCTTT